The clone carrying this T cell receptor beta chain was detected only once. Its antigen is not known. This CDR3 region has 12 residues. V was cut by 6 bases and J by 2 bases, with 4 bases left in between. The germline V gene encodes CDR1 ENHRY and CDR2 SYGVKD. These data originate in a study of shared clonotypes between healthy human individuals. Turning to the study itself: Every donor yielded three CD4 naive, three CD4 memory, two CD8 naive and one CD8 memory plate. Broader study findings: Incomplete sequencing of sorted subsets was indicated by rarefaction despite large depth.

CD45RO-negative, CCR7-selected cells formed the naive CD8 fraction, which excluded terminally differentiated effector memory CD45RA+ cells. All donors qualified as healthy HIV-negative adults and had experienced no recent acute infections or vaccinations. On sorted subsets, replicate PCRs used roughly 220 ng DNA, or 31,000 or so T cell genomes. Assay used: immunoSEQ multiplex PCR; TCRdb lists only in-frame clones, some missing. The sample has about 820,000 clones; roughly 92% are singletons. The chain couples TRBV10-3 to TRBJ2-2; no clear D gene. The TCR originated in a man under 40 in good health. The material sequenced was naive CD8+ T cells sorted from blood. This chain's CDR3 is CAIRDNTGELFF. The DNA of the CDR3 is TGTGCCATCAGGGACAACACCGGGGAGCTGTTTTTT.